This T cell receptor (beta chain) was retrieved from a study of shared clonotypes between healthy human individuals. Study-wide context: Each donor contributed plates that comprised three CD4 naive, three CD4 memory, two CD8 naive and one CD8 memory. Findings and limits, study-wide: Naive subsets generally exceeded memory subsets in estimated richness.

Using immunoSEQ multiplex PCR, the repertoire was profiled, and TCRdb retains in-frame clones only, with some absent. This sample has about 2.4 million clones; under 95% occur once, and the top ten carry around 0.37%. For this clone: Its antigen is unidentified.

Germline-derived CDR1 and CDR2 are SGHNT and YYREEE (reference sequence). Trimming shortened V by 1 base and J by 5 bases, and 16 bases separated the two germline ends. The CDR3 consists of 15 residues. What was sequenced was naive CD4+ T cells from PBMCs. Subset: CD45RA+ positively selected. The TCR comes from a young man in good health. Some clones in this sample may be carry-over from other donors' samples. The rearrangement uses TRBV5-4 and TRBJ2-7; possibly TRBD1 for D (5 bases). CDR3 coding DNA: TGTGCCAGCAGCTTGTATTTGCAGGGCATGGACGAGCAGTACTTC. It is translated as CASSLYLQGMDEQYF.